Ten or more counts support the clone carrying this T cell receptor beta chain. Generated by immunoSEQ multiplex PCR, the TCRdb table keeps only in-frame clones and is missing some. The data contain under 250,000 clones, roughly 85% of them singletons. CDR1 and CDR2 (germline): MGHRA, YSYEKL. The CDR3 extends over 16 amino acids. The trim removed 5 bases at V and 1 base at J, leaving 5 bases unmatched. The record originates from a study of blood T cell repertoires in COVID-19. Overall study: Sites across the United States, Italy and Spain contributed samples from acute and convalescent COVID-19.

This chain uses TRBV4-1 with TRBJ1-3, with 10 bases identical to TRBD1. Sequencing input: peripheral blood. The source of this sequence is a man aged 50 or older with COVID-19, enrolled during active disease. The CDR3 bases are TGCGCCAGCAGCTCTGACAGGGGGCAATCTGGAAACACCATATATTTT. This gives the protein CASSSDRGQSGNTIYF.